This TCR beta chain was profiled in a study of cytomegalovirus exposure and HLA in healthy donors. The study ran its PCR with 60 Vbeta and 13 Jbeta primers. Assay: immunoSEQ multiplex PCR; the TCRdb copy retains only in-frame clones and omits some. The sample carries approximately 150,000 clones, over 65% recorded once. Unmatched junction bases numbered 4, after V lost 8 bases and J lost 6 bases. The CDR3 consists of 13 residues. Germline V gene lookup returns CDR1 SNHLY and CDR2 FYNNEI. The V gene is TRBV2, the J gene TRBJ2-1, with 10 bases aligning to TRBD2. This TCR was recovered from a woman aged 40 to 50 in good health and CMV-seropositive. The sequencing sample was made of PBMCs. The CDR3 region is CASHSGRSNEQFF. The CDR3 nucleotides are TGTGCCAGCCATAGCGGGAGGTCCAATGAGCAGTTCTTC.